This T cell receptor (beta chain) emerged from a study of cytomegalovirus exposure and HLA in healthy donors. Per the germline V gene, CDR1 is LNHDA and CDR2 is SQIVND (reference sequence). The length of the CDR3 is 16 residues. V dropped 6 bases and J dropped 0 bases, with 17 bases sitting between them. Researchers ran the PCR with 60 Vbeta and 13 Jbeta primers. TCRdb's copy holds only in-frame clones and misses some; the assay was immunoSEQ multiplex PCR. The sample carries 180,000 or so clones, 82% recorded once. Specimen: PBMCs. This receptor was taken from a male donor in good health and CMV-seronegative. This chain connects TRBV19 to TRBJ1-1, with D perhaps matching TRBD1 (6 bases). In DNA form, the CDR3 reads TGTGCCAGTAGAAGGGACACCGCTGTAGTGAACACTGAAGCTTTCTTT. Its protein product is CASRRDTAVVNTEAFF.